These 31 T cell receptor beta chains came from one sample sequenced in a study of blood T cell repertoires in COVID-19. Repertoires were generated with immunoSEQ multiplex PCR, while TCRdb's copy carries only in-frame clones and drops some. Of approximately 71,000 clones listed, roughly 82% were seen once; the top ten hold about an eighth. Sample: peripheral blood. The receptors come from a woman aged 80 or over with acute or convalescent COVID-19.

V gene TRBV28 combines with J gene TRBJ1-1, with unresolved D. Trimming removed 8 bases from V and 0 bases from J, with 13 bases in between. The CDR3 length is 14 residues. CDR1 and CDR2 (germline): MDHEN, SYDVKM. The CDR3 bases are TGTGCCAGCGGAGTGGACTCCATGAACACTGAAGCTTTCTTT. Translating gives CASGVDSMNTEAFF.

This rearrangement joins TRBV6-6 to TRBJ1-4, with 8 bases aligning to TRBD1. The CDR3 is 15 residues long. V lost 0 bases to trimming and J lost 7 bases; unmatched junction nucleotides: 4. Germline CDR1 reads MNHNY; CDR2 reads SVGAGI (reference sequence). CDR3 sequence: CASSYSPGGIEKLFF. Here the CDR3 DNA reads TGTGCCAGCAGTTACTCGCCAGGGGGCATTGAAAAACTGTTTTTT.

The chain joins TRBV10-3 to TRBJ1-5, with TRBD1 matching over 9 bases. The CDR3 loop spans 17 amino acids. The J segment lost 6 bases and the V segment lost 7 bases, leaving 16 bases of the junction unmatched. Per the germline V gene, CDR1 is ENHRY and CDR2 is SYGVKD. CDR3 sequence: CAIKEGGGTGGFQPQHF. The CDR3 DNA follows: TGTGCCATCAAAGAGGGCGGAGGCACAGGGGGCTTTCAGCCCCAGCATTTT.

This clone has just a few counts. The chain has TRBV12-3 or TRBV12-4 and TRBJ2-1; possibly TRBD2 for D (6 bases). V lost 1 base and J 15 bases, leaving 13 bases between the germline ends. This CDR3 contains 12 residues. CDR3 loop: CASSLVRESGFF. Here the CDR3 DNA reads TGTGCCAGCAGTTTAGTTCGGGAGTCAGGGTTCTTC.

V gene TRBV24-1 combines with J gene TRBJ2-1; 12 nucleotides agree with TRBD2. The CDR3 spans 15 residues. After removal of 0 bases from V and 10 bases from J, the junction contained 3 bases not matched to a gene. The germline V gene has CDR1 KGHDR and CDR2 SFDVKD. CDR3 coding DNA: TGTGCCACCAGTGATTTGGGACTAGCGGGAAAAGAGCAGTTCTTC. Encoded protein: CATSDLGLAGKEQFF.

This chain links TRBV20-1 with TRBJ2-5, with TRBD2 as a possible D gene (6 bases). This CDR3 has 16 residues. Trimming shortened V by 3 bases and J by 5 bases, and 22 bases separated the two germline ends. Germline V lookup: CDR1 DFQATT, CDR2 SNEGSKA (reference sequence). In nucleotides, the CDR3 is TGCAGTGCTAGTGGCCGACCGGCCGCTGCGGGGGAGACCCAGTACTTC. Translated, it gives CSASGRPAAAGETQYF.

This chain links TRBV2 with TRBJ2-7; the match to TRBD2 covers 14 bases. Germline loops: CDR1 SNHLY, CDR2 FYNNEI. This CDR3 has 17 amino acids. Germline trimming cut 2 bases from V and 6 bases from J; bases unmatched to any gene: 9. The CDR3 spells CASSESGLAGGSREQYF. The DNA of the CDR3 is TGTGCCAGCAGTGAATCCGGACTAGCGGGAGGAAGTCGCGAGCAGTACTTC. Looking up the rest from reference TRBV2 and TRBJ2-7 gives the full variable domain: EPEVTQTPSHQVTQMGQEVILRCVPISNHLYFYWYRQILGQKVEFLVSFYNNEISEKSEIFDDQFSVERPDGSNFTLKIRSTKLEDSAMYFCASSESGLAGGSREQYFGPGTRLTVT.

The J gene is TRBJ1-1, the V gene TRBV27, with TRBD1 matching over 9 bases. CDR3 length equals 14 residues. After removal of 7 bases from V and 11 bases from J, the junction contained 14 bases not matched to a gene. Germline CDR1 is MNHEY and CDR2 is SMNVEV (reference sequence). The CDR3 bases are TGTGCCAGCACCTCCGGGACAGGGTGGTCAAAGGCTTTCTTT. This gives the protein CASTSGTGWSKAFF.

This chain uses TRBV7-8 with TRBJ2-1; 7 bases map to TRBD1. There are 16 residues in the CDR3. Per germline, CDR1 SGHVS and CDR2 FQNEAQ. J was trimmed by 4 bases and V by 5 bases; bases with no gene match: 11. The CDR3 loop reads CASSPRVGDRYNEQFF. The CDR3 bases are TGTGCCAGCAGCCCGAGGGTAGGGGACAGATACAATGAGCAGTTCTTC.

The CDR3 spells CASTLGASGSGKQFF. In DNA form, the CDR3 reads TGTGCCAGTACCCTGGGGGCTAGCGGGAGCGGTAAGCAGTTCTTC. The J gene is TRBJ2-1, the V gene TRBV19; 10 bases are shared with TRBD2. The CDR3 consists of 15 residues. Germline loops: CDR1 LNHDA, CDR2 SQIVND (reference sequence). V shed 7 bases, J shed 11 bases, and the junction held 14 bases outside the gene matches.

This chain links TRBV24-1 with TRBJ1-2, with 9 bases identical to TRBD1. Germline V gene sequence: CDR1 KGHDR, CDR2 SFDVKD. The V gene end was trimmed by 2 bases and the J gene end by 8 bases; junction bases not matched to a gene: 5. The CDR3 runs 14 residues. The CDR3 nucleotides read TGTGCCACCAGTGATTACTCTGGACAGGGGGGCTACACCTTC. It translates to CATSDYSGQGGYTF.

The chain couples TRBV30 to TRBJ2-3; a weak D match, TRBD1 (5 bases). The CDR3 is made up of 14 amino acids. Germline V CDR1 and CDR2: GTSNPN, SVGIG (reference sequence). Trimming cost V 0 bases and J 1 base, with 8 bases left between them. This chain's CDR3 is CAWSVRRGTDTQYF. The CDR3 DNA reads TGTGCCTGGAGTGTACGCAGGGGCACAGATACGCAGTATTTT.

The V gene is TRBV5-6, the J gene TRBJ2-1; 11 bases fit TRBD1. The CDR3 spans 15 residues. Looked up from germline, CDR1 is SGHDT and CDR2 is YYEEEE. The J segment lost 7 bases and the V segment lost 4 bases, leaving 7 bases of the junction unmatched. The CDR3 coding sequence is TGTGCCAGCAGCGAGGACAGGGGGCGAATTAATGAGCAGTTCTTC. Encoded protein: CASSEDRGRINEQFF.

This clone came up once. The J gene is TRBJ2-7, the V gene TRBV28; maybe TRBD1 (6 bases). The V end lost 10 bases, the J end lost 1 base, and 17 bases lay between the germline ends. The CDR3 contains 14 residues. From germline, CDR1 is MDHEN and CDR2 SYDVKM. CDR3 bases: TGTGCCATAGTACTACAGGGCGGATCCTACGAGCAGTACTTC. As protein: CAIVLQGGSYEQYF.

The V and J genes are TRBV9 and TRBJ1-2; tentatively, D is TRBD1 (6 bases). The germline gives CDR1 SGDLS, CDR2 YYNGEE. The CDR3 runs to 14 residues. The V gene lost 3 bases and the J gene lost 5 bases, with 14 bases spanning the gap. The CDR3 spells CASSARTEIYGYTF. The CDR3 nucleotides read TGTGCCAGCAGCGCCAGGACAGAGATTTATGGCTACACCTTC.

V and J are TRBV7-2 and TRBJ2-3; D is ambiguous. CDR1 is SGHTA and CDR2 is FQGNSA in the germline V gene. Trimming shortened V by 1 base and J by 0 bases, and 8 bases separated the two germline ends. The CDR3 spans 15 residues. CDR3: CASSLDIQSTDTQYF. Written as DNA, the CDR3 is TGTGCCAGCAGCTTAGACATTCAGAGCACAGATACGCAGTATTTT.

This rearrangement joins TRBV5-4 to TRBJ2-5; 10 nucleotides match TRBD1. J lost 4 bases, V lost 4 bases, and 10 bases had no gene match. The CDR3 totals 16 residues. Per germline, CDR1 SGHNT and CDR2 YYREEE (reference sequence). The CDR3 sequence is CASSLGQGVGGETQYF. In DNA, the CDR3 is TGTGCCAGCAGCCTTGGACAGGGGGTAGGAGGAGAGACCCAGTACTTC.

The chain links TRBV19 to TRBJ1-5, with D possibly TRBD1 on 5 matching bases. The CDR3 has 15 amino acids. V shed 2 bases and J shed 4 bases, with 12 bases lying between them. Germline lookup yields CDR1 LNHDA and CDR2 SQIVND (reference sequence). CDR3 in amino acids: CASSISHGGNQPQHF. The CDR3 DNA reads TGTGCCAGTAGTATATCCCATGGGGGGAATCAGCCCCAGCATTTT. The full variable domain, its missing parts supplied by reference TRBV19 and TRBJ1-5, is DGGITQSPKYLFRKEGQNVTLSCEQNLNHDAMYWYRQDPGQGLRLIYYSQIVNDFQKGDIAEGYSVSREKKESFPLTVTSAQKNPTAFYLCASSISHGGNQPQHFGDGTRLSIL.

This clone was observed a handful of times. This chain connects TRBV5-1 to TRBJ1-2; 12 nucleotides align to TRBD1. Germline V gives CDR1 SGHRS, CDR2 YFSETQ. This CDR3 has 16 amino acids. V shed 5 bases, J shed 8 bases, and the junction held 13 bases outside the gene matches. The CDR3 nucleotides are TGCGCCAGCAGACAATCCGGGACAGGGGGCAGTCTGGGCTACACCTTC. This translates into CASRQSGTGGSLGYTF.

A word on this clone: One junction end does not reproduce the germline sequence, and a read error may be involved. The chain joins TRBV28 to TRBJ2-7; D is unclear. The CDR3 runs 19 residues. Looked up from germline, CDR1 is MDHEN and CDR2 is SYDVKM. CDR3 nucleotides: TGTGCCAGCAGCTTATTACTCGATCGTATCTTTGAACCATCCTACGAGCAGTACTTC. This sequence encodes CASSLLLDRIFEPSYEQYF.

The chain recombines TRBV6-5 with TRBJ1-6; possibly TRBD1 for D (5 bases). The V end was cut by 6 bases, the J end by 5 bases, with 14 bases between. This CDR3 comprises 15 residues. The germline V gene has CDR1 MNHEY and CDR2 SVGAGI. CDR3 bases: TGTGCCAGCAGCGACAGCCCGACCCATAATTCACCCCTCCACTTT. Amino acid sequence: CASSDSPTHNSPLHF.

The rearrangement uses TRBV6-6 and TRBJ2-7, with 8 bases lining up with TRBD1. This CDR3 spans 15 amino acids. With V trimmed by 6 bases and J by 7 bases, 14 bases remained unmatched. Germline CDR1 and CDR2: MNHNY and SVGAGI (reference sequence). The CDR3 coding sequence is TGTGCCAGCAGGGCAGGGACAGGTGGGGCGGGGGAGCAGTACTTC. Protein sequence: CASRAGTGGAGEQYF.

The chain employs TRBV2 and TRBJ2-7, with D perhaps TRBD2 (5 bases). V was shortened by 2 bases and J by 6 bases, with 20 bases between the two germline ends. The CDR3 sequence is 16 residues long. CDR1 is SNHLY, CDR2 FYNNEI, per germline. This CDR3 reads CASSESGSASWLEQYF. The DNA for the CDR3 is TGTGCCAGCAGTGAATCGGGTAGCGCCTCGTGGCTCGAGCAGTACTTC.

The gene calls are TRBV6-4 and TRBJ2-1; 7 bases map to TRBD1. The junction had 4 bases not matched to a gene; V was cut back by 5 bases and J by 0 bases. The CDR3 spans 15 residues. Per the germline V gene, CDR1 is MRHNA and CDR2 is SNTAGT. CDR3 in DNA: TGTGCCAGCAGTAGGGACAGCCGCTCCTACAATGAGCAGTTCTTC. Its protein product is CASSRDSRSYNEQFF.

The J gene is TRBJ2-2, the V gene TRBV10-3; 8 positions match TRBD1. V was clipped by 10 bases and J by 4 bases; unmatched bases: 14. Germline V gene lookup returns CDR1 ENHRY and CDR2 SYGVKD. The CDR3 is 16 amino acids. CDR3 loop: CATTYGQGLATGELFF. The CDR3 nucleotides are TGTGCCACAACATATGGACAGGGTTTGGCCACCGGGGAGCTGTTTTTT.

The chain links TRBV7-8 to TRBJ2-7; 8 bases are a match to TRBD2. The CDR3 is 16 residues long. Trimming at V came to 1 base and at J to 4 bases, leaving 9 bases not matched to a gene. Germline CDR1 reads SGHVS; CDR2 reads FQNEAQ. CDR3 loop: CASSLGAGAGLYEQYF. The DNA of the CDR3 is TGTGCCAGCAGCTTAGGAGCGGGAGCAGGGCTGTACGAGCAGTACTTC.

V usage is TRBV7-9 and J usage is TRBJ2-7, with TRBD1 matching 12 bases. CDR1 and CDR2 from the germline V gene are SEHNR and FQNEAQ (reference sequence). The V gene end was trimmed by 0 bases and the J gene end by 3 bases; junction bases not matched to a gene: 6. The CDR3 has 17 residues. The CDR3 here is CASSLAGTGGIGYEQYF. The CDR3 DNA reads as TGTGCCAGCAGCTTAGCCGGGACAGGGGGCATTGGCTACGAGCAGTACTTC.

The genes are TRBV24-1 and TRBJ2-1; TRBD2 aligns across 9 bases. The CDR3 contains 18 residues. The germline V gene has CDR1 KGHDR and CDR2 SFDVKD. V shed 1 base and J 0 bases; nucleotides not matched to a gene: 6. In nucleotides, the CDR3 is TGTGCCACCAGTGATTTTAGGCCTAGCGGGAACTCCTACAATGAGCAGTTCTTC. This encodes CATSDFRPSGNSYNEQFF.

The chain combines TRBV5-1 with TRBJ2-3, with D unclear. CDR1 SGHRS and CDR2 YFSETQ come from the germline V gene. V was shortened by 0 bases and J by 1 base, with 12 bases between the two germline ends. The CDR3 contains 16 residues. For the CDR3, the DNA is TGCGCCAGCAGCTTGGAGCACCCACGGGGCACAGATACGCAGTATTTT. It translates to CASSLEHPRGTDTQYF.

This rearrangement joins TRBV11-2 to TRBJ2-7, with 8 bases that match TRBD1. The CDR3 totals 15 residues. Germline CDR1 SGHAT, CDR2 FQNNGV. V was clipped by 6 bases and J by 0 bases; unmatched bases: 7. Written as DNA, the CDR3 is TGTGCCAGCAGACAGCCTGGGACAGGCTCCTACGAGCAGTACTTC. It translates to CASRQPGTGSYEQYF.

The chain employs TRBV3-1 (or the pseudogene TRBV3-2) and TRBJ2-1; tentative D call: TRBD2 (6 bases). Germline CDR1 is LGHDT and CDR2 is YNNKEL (reference sequence). Trimming cost V 2 bases and J 3 bases, with 14 bases left between them. There are 16 residues in the CDR3. The CDR3 is CASSQTGTPDYNEQFF. The CDR3 DNA reads TGTGCCAGCAGCCAAACCGGGACTCCCGACTACAATGAGCAGTTCTTC.